A selection of T cell receptor beta chains follows, all from one sample in a study of T cell responses to AZD1222 COVID-19 vaccine. The repertoire was sequenced with immunoSEQ multiplex PCR; TCRdb's copy has only in-frame clones and lacks some. In the table there are approximately 100,000 clones, about nine tenths of which are singletons. The sample was peripheral blood, taken on day 0 of AZD1222 vaccination. The source of these receptors is an adult in good health. Both conserved end residues are part of each CDR3. Fields, in order: CDR3 DNA, CDR3 protein, clone size, D gene, CDR3 length, J gene, V gene. The D gene is left open where the match is weak. Part of the rows lack a size; the others show once, few, many or a class for expanded clones.

CDR3nt: TGCAGCGTAATGACAGGGCAAAAACTGTTTTTT; CDR3aa: CSVMTGQKLFF; abundance: few; d_gene: TRBD1; len: 11; j_gene: TRBJ1-4; v_gene: TRBV29-1
CDR3nt: TGTGCCAGCAGCGTAGGAAAGGGGGCAATGCGTGGCTACACCTTC; CDR3aa: CASSVGKGAMRGYTF; abundance: NA; d_gene: TRBD1; len: 15; j_gene: TRBJ1-2; v_gene: TRBV9
CDR3nt: TGTGCCAGCAGCCAAGCTCGGAGGGATACGCAGTATTTT; CDR3aa: CASSQARRDTQYF; abundance: NA; d_gene: NA; len: 13; j_gene: TRBJ2-3; v_gene: TRBV14
CDR3nt: TGTGCCAGCTCACCGGCAGTAACTGGAAACACCATATATTTT; CDR3aa: CASSPAVTGNTIYF; abundance: NA; d_gene: NA; len: 14; j_gene: TRBJ1-3; v_gene: TRBV18
CDR3nt: TGTGCCAGCAGCGCAGGACAGAGCTCCTACGAGCAGTACTTC; CDR3aa: CASSAGQSSYEQYF; abundance: NA; d_gene: NA; len: 14; j_gene: TRBJ2-7; v_gene: TRBV9
CDR3nt: TGTGCCAGCAGTTACCAGGTTTGGGCTTTCTTT; CDR3aa: CASSYQVWAFF; abundance: NA; d_gene: NA; len: 11; j_gene: TRBJ1-1; v_gene: TRBV2
CDR3nt: TGTGCCAGCAGTGAAACGCAGTTGAGCTCGGCCTATGGCTACACCTTC; CDR3aa: CASSETQLSSAYGYTF; abundance: NA; d_gene: NA; len: 16; j_gene: TRBJ1-2; v_gene: TRBV6-1
CDR3nt: TGCGCCAGCAGCCAAGATAGGGCAGGGGGGTTCTACGAGCAGTACTTC; CDR3aa: CASSQDRAGGFYEQYF; abundance: NA; d_gene: NA; len: 16; j_gene: TRBJ2-7; v_gene: TRBV4-1
CDR3nt: TGTGCCAGCAGCCCTAGGGGGGACGGACGAGAGACCCAGTACTTC; CDR3aa: CASSPRGDGRETQYF; abundance: NA; d_gene: NA; len: 15; j_gene: TRBJ2-5; v_gene: TRBV14
CDR3nt: TGCGCCAGCAGCTTAATGACTGGGATGGACTATGGCTACACCTTC; CDR3aa: CASSLMTGMDYGYTF; abundance: NA; d_gene: NA; len: 15; j_gene: TRBJ1-2; v_gene: TRBV5-1